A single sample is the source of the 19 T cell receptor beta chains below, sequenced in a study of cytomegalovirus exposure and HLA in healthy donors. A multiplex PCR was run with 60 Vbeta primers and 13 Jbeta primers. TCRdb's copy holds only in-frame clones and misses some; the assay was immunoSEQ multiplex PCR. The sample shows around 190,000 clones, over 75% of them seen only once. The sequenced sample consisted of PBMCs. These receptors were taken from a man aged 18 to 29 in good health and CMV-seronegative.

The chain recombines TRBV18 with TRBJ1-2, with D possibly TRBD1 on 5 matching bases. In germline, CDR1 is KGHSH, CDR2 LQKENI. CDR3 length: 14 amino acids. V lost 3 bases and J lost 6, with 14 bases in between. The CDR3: CASSPGLQGNGYTF. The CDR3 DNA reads TGTGCCAGCTCACCTGGTCTTCAGGGCAATGGCTACACCTTC.

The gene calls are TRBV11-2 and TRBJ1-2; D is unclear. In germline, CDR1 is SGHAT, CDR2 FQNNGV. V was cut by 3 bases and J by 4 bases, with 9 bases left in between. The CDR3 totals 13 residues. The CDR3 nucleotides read TGTGCCAGCAGCTTCTCGCGGAGCTATGGCTACACCTTC. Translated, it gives CASSFSRSYGYTF.

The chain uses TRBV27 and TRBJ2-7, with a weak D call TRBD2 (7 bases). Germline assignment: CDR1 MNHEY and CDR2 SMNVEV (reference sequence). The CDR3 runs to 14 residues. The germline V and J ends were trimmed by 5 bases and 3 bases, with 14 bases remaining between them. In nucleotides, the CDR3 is TGTGCCAGCAGTCTCCGGGGGGCCCTCTACGAGCAGTACTTC. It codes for CASSLRGALYEQYF.

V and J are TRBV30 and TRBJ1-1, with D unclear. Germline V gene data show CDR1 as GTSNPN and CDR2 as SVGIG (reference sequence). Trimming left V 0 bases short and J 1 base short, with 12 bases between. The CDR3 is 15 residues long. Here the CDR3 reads CAWSVLPAANTEAFF. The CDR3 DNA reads TGTGCCTGGAGTGTACTACCCGCAGCGAACACTGAAGCTTTCTTT.

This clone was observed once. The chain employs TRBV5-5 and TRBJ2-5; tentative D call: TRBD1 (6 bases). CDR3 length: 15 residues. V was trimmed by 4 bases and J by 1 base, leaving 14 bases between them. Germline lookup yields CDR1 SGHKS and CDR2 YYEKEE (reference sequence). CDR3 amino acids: CASSQDQGFQETQYF. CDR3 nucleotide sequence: TGTGCCAGCAGCCAGGATCAGGGGTTCCAAGAGACCCAGTACTTC.

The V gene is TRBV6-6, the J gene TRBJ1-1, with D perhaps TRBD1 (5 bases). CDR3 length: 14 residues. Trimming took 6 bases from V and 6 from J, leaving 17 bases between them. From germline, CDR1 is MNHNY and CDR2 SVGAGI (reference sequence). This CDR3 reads CASRLGLPKAEAFF. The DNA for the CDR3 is TGTGCCAGCAGGTTGGGACTCCCGAAGGCTGAAGCTTTCTTT.

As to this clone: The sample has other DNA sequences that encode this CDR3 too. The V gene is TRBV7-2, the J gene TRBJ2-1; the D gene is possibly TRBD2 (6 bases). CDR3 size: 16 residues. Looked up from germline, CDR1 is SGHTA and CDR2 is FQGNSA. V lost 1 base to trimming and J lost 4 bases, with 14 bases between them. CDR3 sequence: CASSLVGGGSYNEQFF. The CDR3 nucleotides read TGTGCCAGCAGCTTAGTTGGGGGAGGCTCTTACAATGAGCAGTTCTTC.

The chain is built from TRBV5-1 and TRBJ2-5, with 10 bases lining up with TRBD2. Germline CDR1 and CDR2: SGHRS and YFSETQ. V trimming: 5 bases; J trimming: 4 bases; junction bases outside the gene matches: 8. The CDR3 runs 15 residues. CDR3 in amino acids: CASSALAGKGETQYF. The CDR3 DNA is TGCGCCAGCAGTGCACTAGCGGGAAAGGGAGAGACCCAGTACTTC.

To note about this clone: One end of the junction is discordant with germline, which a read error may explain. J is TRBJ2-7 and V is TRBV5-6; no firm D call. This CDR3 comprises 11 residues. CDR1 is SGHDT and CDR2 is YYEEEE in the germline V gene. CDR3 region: CASSLAYGQYF. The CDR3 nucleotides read TGTGCCAGCAGCCTGGCCTACGGGCAGTACTTC.

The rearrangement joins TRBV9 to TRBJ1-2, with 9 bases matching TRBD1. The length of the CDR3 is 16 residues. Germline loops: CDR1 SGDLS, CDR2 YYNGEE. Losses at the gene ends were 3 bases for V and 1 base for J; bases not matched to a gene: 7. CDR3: CASSAPRTGDNYGYTF. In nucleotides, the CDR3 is TGTGCCAGCAGCGCCCCCCGGACAGGGGATAACTATGGCTACACCTTC.

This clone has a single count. Here the CDR3 reads CASSFPVETQYF. CDR3 bases: TGTGCCAGCAGCTTTCCTGTAGAGACCCAGTACTTC. This chain links TRBV7-2 with TRBJ2-5; D unresolved. Trimming pared 3 bases from V and 4 bases from J, leaving 6 bases between. The CDR3 consists of 12 residues. From germline, CDR1 is SGHTA and CDR2 FQGNSA.

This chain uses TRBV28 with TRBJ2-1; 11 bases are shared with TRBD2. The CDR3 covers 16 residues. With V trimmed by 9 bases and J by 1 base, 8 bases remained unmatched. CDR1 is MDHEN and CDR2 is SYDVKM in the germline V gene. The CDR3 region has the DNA TGTGCCAGTCAACTAGCGGGAGCCCGATCCTACAATGAGCAGTTCTTC. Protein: CASQLAGARSYNEQFF.

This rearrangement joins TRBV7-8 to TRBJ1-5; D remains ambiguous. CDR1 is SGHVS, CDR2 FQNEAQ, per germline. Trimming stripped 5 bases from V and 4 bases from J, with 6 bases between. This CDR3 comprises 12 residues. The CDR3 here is CASSPKNQPQHF. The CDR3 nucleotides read TGTGCCAGCAGCCCAAAAAATCAGCCCCAGCATTTT.

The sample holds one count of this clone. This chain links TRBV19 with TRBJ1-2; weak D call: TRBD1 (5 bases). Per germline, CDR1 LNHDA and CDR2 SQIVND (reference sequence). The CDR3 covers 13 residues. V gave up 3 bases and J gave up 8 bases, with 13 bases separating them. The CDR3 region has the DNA TGTGCCAGTAGTATGCGGGGGATCCACGGCTACACCTTC. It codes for CASSMRGIHGYTF.

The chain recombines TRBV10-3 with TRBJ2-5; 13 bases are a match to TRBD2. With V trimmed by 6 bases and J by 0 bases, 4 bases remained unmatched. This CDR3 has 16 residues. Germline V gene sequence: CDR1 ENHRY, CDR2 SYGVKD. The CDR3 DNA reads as TGTGCCATCAGACCCGGGACTAGCGGGGACCAAGAGACCCAGTACTTC. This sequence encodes CAIRPGTSGDQETQYF.

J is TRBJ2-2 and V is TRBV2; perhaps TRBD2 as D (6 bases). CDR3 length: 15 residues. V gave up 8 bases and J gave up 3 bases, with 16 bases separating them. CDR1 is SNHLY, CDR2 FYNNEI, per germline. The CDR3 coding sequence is TGTGCCAGCGGGGAGCGTAGCGGCTACACCGGGGAGCTGTTTTTT. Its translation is CASGERSGYTGELFF.

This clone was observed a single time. DNA of the CDR3: TGTGCCATCAGTCCGAGCGCCCGGAACGGGGAGCTGTTTTTT. Translated: CAISPSARNGELFF. The chain combines TRBV10-3 with TRBJ2-2; D uncertain. V lost 5 bases, J lost 7 bases, and 14 bases lay in between. Per the germline V gene, CDR1 is ENHRY and CDR2 is SYGVKD. The CDR3 sequence is 14 residues long.

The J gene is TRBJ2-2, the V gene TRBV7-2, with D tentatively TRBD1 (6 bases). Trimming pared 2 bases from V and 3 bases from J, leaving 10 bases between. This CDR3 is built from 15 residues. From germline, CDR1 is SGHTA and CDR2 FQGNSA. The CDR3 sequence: CASSLKSGDTGELFF. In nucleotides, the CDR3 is TGTGCCAGCAGCTTAAAGTCAGGGGACACCGGGGAGCTGTTTTTT.

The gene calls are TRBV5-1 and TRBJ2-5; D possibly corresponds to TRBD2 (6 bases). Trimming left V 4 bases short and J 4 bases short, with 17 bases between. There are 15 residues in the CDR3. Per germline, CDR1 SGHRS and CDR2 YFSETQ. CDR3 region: CASSPASGSGETQYF. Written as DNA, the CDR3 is TGCGCCAGCAGCCCGGCCTCCGGGAGCGGAGAGACCCAGTACTTC. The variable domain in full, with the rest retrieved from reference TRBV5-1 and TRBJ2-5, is KAGVTQTPRYLIKTRGQQVTLSCSPISGHRSVSWYQQTPGQGLQFLFEYFSETQRNKGNFPGRFSGRQFSNSRSEMNVSTLELGDSALYLCASSPASGSGETQYFGPGTRLLVL.